One sample yielded the 12 T cell receptor beta chains listed below, sequenced in a study of blood T cells in healthy people across ages. Primers used in a second PCR of roughly 7 to 12 cycles were a sample-barcoded 5' primer and a J-beta primer mix. TCRdb processed the 5' RACE reads anew with MiXCR; each CDR3 protein has one entry. The sample carries approximately 850,000 distinct CDR3 sequences, 55% to 75% recorded once. The sequencing input was blood. The receptors originated from a man aged 25 to 40 in good health.

This rearrangement joins TRBV20-1 to TRBJ2-5; possible D gene TRBD2, 6 bases. Per the germline V gene, CDR1 is DFQATT and CDR2 is SNEGSKA (reference sequence). The CDR3 totals 12 residues. The V gene lost 5 bases and the J gene lost 5 bases, with 12 bases spanning the gap. The CDR3 sequence: CSAGPSVETQYF. DNA of the CDR3: TGCAGTGCTGGGCCTAGCGTTGAGACCCAGTACTTC.

V usage is TRBV10-3 and J usage is TRBJ2-1; 10 bases are shared with TRBD2. This CDR3 is 16 amino acids long. Germline CDR1 is ENHRY and CDR2 is SYGVKD. The V segment lost 5 bases and the J segment 3 bases; nucleotides outside the gene matches: 7. The CDR3 region has the DNA TGTGCCATCAGTAACCCAGCGGGGGGGAGCTACAATGAGCAGTTCTTC. This gives the protein CAISNPAGGSYNEQFF.

The CDR3 DNA is TGTGCCAGCACCCGGGAGAGACCGAGCTCCTACAATGAGCAGTTCTTC. Residues: CASTRERPSSYNEQFF. The chain employs TRBV2 and TRBJ2-1; D possibly corresponds to TRBD2 (6 bases). CDR3 length: 16 amino acids. Trimming removed 7 bases at V and 0 bases at J, with 16 bases between. Germline V gene lookup returns CDR1 SNHLY and CDR2 FYNNEI.

Remarks on this clonotype: An end of the junction does not agree with germline; a read error may underlie this. The V gene is TRBV7-8, the J gene TRBJ1-6; D is uncertain. CDR3 length: 16 amino acids. Germline assignment: CDR1 SGHVS and CDR2 FQNEAQ. The CDR3 reads CAGSLVGRSYNSPLHF. CDR3 DNA: TGTGCCGGCAGCTTAGTGGGTCGCTCCTATAATTCACCCCTCCACTTT.

This clonotype has just a few counts. J is TRBJ2-5 and V is TRBV14; the D gene is possibly TRBD2 (6 bases). Looked up from germline, CDR1 is SGHDN and CDR2 is FVKESK. Trimming took 3 bases from V and 9 from J, leaving 17 bases between them. The CDR3 totals 14 residues. Here the CDR3 reads CASSQGGLQGPQYF. DNA of the CDR3: TGTGCCAGCAGCCAGGGGGGACTTCAGGGTCCCCAGTACTTC.

This chain connects TRBV28 to TRBJ2-7; the D gene is possibly TRBD1 (6 bases). The CDR3 is made up of 14 amino acids. Germline V gene sequence: CDR1 MDHEN, CDR2 SYDVKM. The V gene lost 8 bases and the J gene lost 3 bases, with 17 bases spanning the gap. The CDR3 sequence: CASGEQGPSYEQYF. The CDR3 nucleotides are TGTGCCAGCGGTGAACAGGGCCCAAGCTACGAGCAGTACTTC.

This sequence joins TRBV7-2 and TRBJ2-1, with TRBD2 identical over 11 bases. The CDR3 extends over 16 amino acids. Germline CDR1 and CDR2: SGHTA and FQGNSA. Trimming cost V 7 bases and J 8 bases; bases outside gene matches: 13. The DNA for the CDR3 is TGTGCCAGCACCACTAATAGCGGGGGGGGTATGGATGAGCAGTTCTTC. Translating gives CASTTNSGGGMDEQFF.

V gene TRBV29-1 combines with J gene TRBJ1-2, with no clear D. Trimming cost V 4 bases and J 3 bases, with 12 bases left between them. Germline V gives CDR1 SQVTM, CDR2 ANQGSEA. This CDR3 has 13 amino acids. The CDR3 loop reads CSVVLVPDYGYTF. The DNA for the CDR3 is TGCAGCGTTGTATTGGTTCCGGACTATGGCTACACCTTC.

V is TRBV20-1 and J is TRBJ2-3; 10 bases fit TRBD2. V shed 6 bases and J 1 base; nucleotides not matched to a gene: 4. Per germline, CDR1 DFQATT and CDR2 SNEGSKA (reference sequence). The CDR3 consists of 14 residues. CDR3 sequence: CSAHGTSGTDTQYF. The CDR3 DNA follows: TGCAGTGCCCATGGGACTAGCGGCACAGATACGCAGTATTTT.

V is TRBV6-2 or TRBV6-3 and J is TRBJ2-5; unclear D gene. The CDR3 has 12 amino acids. The V end was cut by 5 bases, the J end by 11 bases, with 15 bases between. Germline V gives CDR1 MNHEY, CDR2 SVGEGT. The DNA for the CDR3 is TGTGCCAGCAGTCCCCGACCGAACCCGCAGTACTTC. It translates to CASSPRPNPQYF.

V gene TRBV7-8 combines with J gene TRBJ2-3; 8 nucleotides line up with TRBD2. The V and J ends lost 5 bases and 6 bases, in that order; junction bases with no gene match: 13. The CDR3 totals 16 residues. Germline-derived CDR1 and CDR2 are SGHVS and FQNEAQ. CDR3 protein: CASSPSPGLVSDTQYF. In nucleotides, the CDR3 is TGTGCCAGCAGCCCAAGCCCGGGACTAGTCTCGGATACGCAGTATTTT.

The CDR3 DNA follows: TGTGCCAGCAGGGTTGTCCGGGGACCAAAAGAGACCCAGTACTTC. Translation: CASRVVRGPKETQYF. The chain has TRBV13 and TRBJ2-5; possibly TRBD1 or TRBD2 for D (5 bases each). V was clipped by 6 bases and J by 3 bases, with 17 bases between them. The germline V gene encodes CDR1 PRHDT and CDR2 FYEKMQ (reference sequence). CDR3 length equals 15 residues.